The T cell receptor (beta chain) under discussion was sequenced for a study of human T cells and chemical hapten exposure. As for time point: patch test 2, 6 weeks after DPC sensitization. The treatment here: therapeutic diphenylcyclopropenone sensitization with weekly scalp DPC. TCRdb passed the RACE reads through MiXCR, listing each CDR3 protein once. Of about 54,000 distinct CDR3 sequences listed, over 9.5% are singletons. The sample here was whole blood, taken in connection with sensitization to the hapten diphenylcyclopropenone (DPC). The sequence came from a woman aged 45 to 65 with alopecia areata. Some clones in this sample may be carry-over from other donors' samples.

CDR3 in amino acids: CSARETTGAFF. As DNA, the CDR3 is TGCAGTGCTAGAGAAACTACGGGGGCTTTCTTT. The chain couples TRBV20-1 to TRBJ1-1; D unresolved. This CDR3 contains 11 residues. Germline V CDR1 and CDR2: DFQATT, SNEGSKA (reference sequence). V gave up 0 bases and J gave up 11 bases, with 10 bases separating them.